A single sample gave rise to the 22 T cell receptor beta chains below, sequenced in a study of beta chain features in type 1 diabetes. Findings of the study overall: When Type 1 diabetes patients were examined, their TCRB CDR3s proved moderately but significantly shorter in all four CD4+ subsets.

These receptors are not linked to any known antigen. cDNA synthesis used the whole RNA isolate, giving expressed TCRB sequences. The repertoire was sequenced with immunoSEQ multiplex PCR; TCRdb's copy has only in-frame clones and lacks some. This table has around 250,000 clones, about a fifth appearing once. Source material: naive CD4+ T cells from blood. The receptors were gathered from a woman in her thirties or forties with type 1 diabetes.

V usage is TRBV7-2 and J usage is TRBJ2-3; D unresolved. V shed 0 bases and J shed 0 bases, with 4 bases lying between them. CDR3 size: 14 residues. CDR1 SGHTA and CDR2 FQGNSA come from the germline V gene. For the CDR3, the DNA is TGTGCCAGCAGCTTAGCGCTAAGCACAGATACGCAGTATTTT. This sequence encodes CASSLALSTDTQYF.

The CDR3 nucleotides are TGTGCCAGCAGCTCCGGGACAGCTTACTCCTACGAGCAGTACTTC. It translates to CASSSGTAYSYEQYF. The chain is built from TRBV5-4 and TRBJ2-7, with TRBD1 identical over 7 bases. Losses at the gene ends were 3 bases for V and 0 bases for J; bases not matched to a gene: 6. CDR3 length equals 15 residues. The germline V gene encodes CDR1 SGHNT and CDR2 YYREEE (reference sequence).

The chain recombines TRBV15 with TRBJ2-1; the match to TRBD2 covers 12 bases. Germline V CDR1 and CDR2: LNHNV, YYDKDF (reference sequence). This CDR3 has 17 amino acids. Trimming at V came to 0 bases and at J to 7 bases, leaving 7 bases not matched to a gene. This CDR3 is CATSRDLAGGPWNEQFF. The CDR3 coding sequence is TGTGCCACCAGCAGAGATCTAGCGGGAGGGCCTTGGAATGAGCAGTTCTTC. Supplemented by reference TRBV15 and TRBJ2-1, the full variable domain reads DAMVIQNPRYQVTQFGKPVTLSCSQTLNHNVMYWYQQKSSQAPKLLFHYYDKDFNNEADTPDNFQSRRPNTSFCFLDIRSPGLGDTAMYLCATSRDLAGGPWNEQFFGPGTRLTVL.

The CDR3: CASSPTVSNYGYTF. The DNA for the CDR3 is TGCGCCAGCAGCCCAACAGTCTCTAACTATGGCTACACCTTC. J is TRBJ1-2 and V is TRBV5-1; D gene unclear. Deletions cut 4 bases from V and 0 bases from J, with 10 bases between. The CDR3 sequence is 14 residues long. Per germline, CDR1 SGHRS and CDR2 YFSETQ. The full variable domain, rest sourced from reference TRBV5-1 and TRBJ1-2, is KAGVTQTPRYLIKTRGQQVTLSCSPISGHRSVSWYQQTPGQGLQFLFEYFSETQRNKGNFPGRFSGRQFSNSRSEMNVSTLELGDSALYLCASSPTVSNYGYTFGSGTRLTVV.

The V call is TRBV14, the J call TRBJ2-3; the D gene is possibly TRBD2 (5 bases). Trimming pared 1 base from V and 1 base from J, leaving 9 bases between. The CDR3 consists of 15 residues. Germline V lookup: CDR1 SGHDN, CDR2 FVKESK. CDR3 nucleotide sequence: TGTGCCAGCAGCCAAGCAAGCGGCGGCACAGATACGCAGTATTTT. The encoded protein is CASSQASGGTDTQYF.

This clone was detected only a few times. The chain employs TRBV7-2 and TRBJ1-1; no reliable D call. The germline CDR1 and CDR2 sequences are SGHTA and FQGNSA. CDR3 length: 14 amino acids. V was cut by 1 base and J by 4 bases, with 10 bases left in between. The CDR3 DNA sequence: TGTGCCAGCAGCTTAGGTTCGGGAGGCACTGAAGCTTTCTTT. Translating it yields CASSLGSGGTEAFF.

This sequence joins TRBV7-6 and TRBJ2-7; a possible D gene is TRBD1 (5 bases). Trimming removed 1 base at V and 3 bases at J, with 13 bases between. CDR3 length equals 15 residues. The germline CDR1 and CDR2 sequences are SGHVS and FNYEAQ. The DNA for the CDR3 is TGTGCCAGCAGCTTAGATCAGGGCCCCGTCTACGAGCAGTACTTC. Protein product: CASSLDQGPVYEQYF.

This clone was recorded only once. The chain is built from TRBV2 and TRBJ2-3; D is undetermined. The CDR3 contains 15 residues. Germline V gene sequence: CDR1 SNHLY, CDR2 FYNNEI. V dropped 7 bases and J dropped 2 bases, with 16 bases sitting between them. CDR3 loop: CASTHFDTTTDTQYF. The CDR3 bases are TGTGCCAGCACCCACTTTGACACGACCACAGATACGCAGTATTTT.

The chain couples TRBV11-3 to TRBJ1-1; D gene unclear. V lost 5 bases and J 4 bases, leaving 14 bases between the germline ends. Germline CDR1 and CDR2: SGHNT and YENEEA. The CDR3 consists of 14 residues. The CDR3 DNA reads TGTGCCAGCAGCCTGGACGGGAGCAGCACTGAAGCTTTCTTT. This encodes CASSLDGSSTEAFF. The variable domain in full, with the rest retrieved from reference TRBV11-3 and TRBJ1-1, is EAGVVQSPRYKIIEKKQPVAFWCNPISGHNTLYWYLQNLGQGPELLIRYENEEAVDDSQLPKDRFSAERLKGVDSTLKIQPAELGDSAVYLCASSLDGSSTEAFFGQGTRLTVV.

This chain uses TRBV4-3 with TRBJ1-2; D is unclear. The germline CDR1 and CDR2 sequences are LGHNA and YSLEER. V lost 0 bases and J 3 bases, leaving 11 bases between the germline ends. The CDR3 sequence is 15 residues long. The chain's CDR3 is CASSQEGRPYYGYTF. CDR3 in DNA: TGCGCCAGCAGCCAAGAGGGCAGACCTTACTATGGCTACACCTTC.

This clone was seen just once. The V gene is TRBV9, the J gene TRBJ1-5; D unclear. This CDR3 region has 13 residues. Trimming removed 3 bases from V and 5 bases from J, with 9 bases in between. CDR1 is SGDLS and CDR2 is YYNGEE in the germline V gene. The CDR3 DNA follows: TGTGCCAGCAGCGCCGACCTAGATCAGCCCCAGCATTTT. Amino acids: CASSADLDQPQHF.

This clone was seen only a few times. The V and J genes are TRBV5-6 and TRBJ2-2, with 7 bases matching TRBD2. From germline, CDR1 is SGHDT and CDR2 YYEEEE. V shed 0 bases, J shed 7 bases, and the junction held 3 bases outside the gene matches. The CDR3 runs 14 residues. CDR3 in DNA: TGTGCCAGCAGCTTGGGACTAGCAGTCGGGGAGCTGTTTTTT. Encoded protein: CASSLGLAVGELFF.

This clone was detected a few times. The V and J genes are TRBV4-3 and TRBJ2-3, with a tentative D call TRBD2 (6 bases). Germline V gene lookup returns CDR1 LGHNA and CDR2 YSLEER. With 1 base removed from V and 8 bases from J, the gap between germline ends came to 19 bases. The CDR3 runs 16 residues. In DNA, the CDR3 is TGCGCCAGCAGCCAAGTACGTCCCACCGAAGCGGGTACGCAGTATTTT. It encodes CASSQVRPTEAGTQYF.

In its sample, this clone was seen a few times. J is TRBJ1-2 and V is TRBV9; possibly TRBD1 for D (6 bases). The CDR3 is 14 amino acids. The ends were cut back, 3 bases at V and 5 bases at J, with 14 bases in the middle. Germline CDR1 SGDLS, CDR2 YYNGEE. The CDR3 bases are TGTGCCAGCAGCGCGGCCGAGCAGGGGTATGGCTACACCTTC. This sequence encodes CASSAAEQGYGYTF.

This clone was detected only a few times. The chain joins TRBV7-9 to TRBJ2-4; 14 positions match TRBD2. Trimming cost V 3 bases and J 7 bases; bases outside gene matches: 2. This CDR3 is 15 amino acids long. CDR1 and CDR2 from the germline V gene are SEHNR and FQNEAQ (reference sequence). CDR3 sequence (DNA): TGTGCCAGCAGCTTCGGGACTAGCGGGGGCAACATTCAGTACTTC. As protein: CASSFGTSGGNIQYF.

The sample holds a few counts of this clone. Other nucleotide sequences from this sample produce the same CDR3. The rearrangement joins TRBV18 to TRBJ1-1, with no clear D. The CDR3 has 13 residues. The germline CDR1 and CDR2 sequences are KGHSH and LQKENI. V was shortened by 3 bases and J by 1 base, with 6 bases between the two germline ends. The CDR3 reads CASSPGRNTEAFF. DNA of the CDR3: TGTGCCAGCTCACCGGGGAGGAACACTGAAGCTTTCTTT.

This clone was detected a few times. This rearrangement joins TRBV9 to TRBJ2-2; D gene unclear. With 4 bases removed from V and 5 bases from J, the gap between germline ends came to 9 bases. CDR1 and CDR2 (germline): SGDLS, YYNGEE. The CDR3 has 13 amino acids. CDR3 nucleotide sequence: TGTGCCAGCAGCTCTCGGCGGACCGGGGAGCTGTTTTTT. Translated, it gives CASSSRRTGELFF.

This clone was counted only a few times. The V and J genes are TRBV28 and TRBJ1-5; D gene unclear. Germline CDR1 MDHEN, CDR2 SYDVKM. This CDR3 spans 13 amino acids. The V end lost 3 bases, the J end lost 9 bases, and 12 bases lay between the germline ends. CDR3 DNA sequence: TGTGCCAGCAGTTTGGAGGGCGCAGGGCCCCAGCATTTT. Residues: CASSLEGAGPQHF.

The CDR3 loop reads CASSPTTGGETQYF. The CDR3 DNA is TGTGCCAGCTCACCCACGACAGGAGGAGAGACCCAGTACTTC. The chain is built from TRBV18 and TRBJ2-5; D may be TRBD1 (6 bases). Germline V CDR1 and CDR2: KGHSH, LQKENI. The CDR3 contains 14 residues. With 3 bases removed from V and 4 bases from J, the gap between germline ends came to 12 bases. The entire variable domain, with the rest obtained from reference TRBV18 and TRBJ2-5, is as follows: NAGVMQNPRHLVRRRGQEARLRCSPMKGHSHVYWYRQLPEEGLKFMVYLQKENIIDESGMPKERFSAEFPKEGPSILRIQQVVRGDSAAYFCASSPTTGGETQYFGPGTRLLVL.

V and J are TRBV28 and TRBJ2-7; D not certain. Looked up from germline, CDR1 is MDHEN and CDR2 is SYDVKM. V was cut by 2 bases and J by 3 bases, with 8 bases left in between. The CDR3 has 13 amino acids. In DNA, the CDR3 is TGTGCCAGCAGTTTAGTCAAGAGCTACGAGCAGTACTTC. As protein: CASSLVKSYEQYF.

CDR3 sequence: CASSYGAGSGNTIYF. In DNA form, the CDR3 reads TGTGCCAGCAGTTACGGGGCAGGGTCTGGAAACACCATATATTTT. The rearrangement joins TRBV6-6 to TRBJ1-3; perhaps TRBD1 as D (5 bases). V lost 2 bases and J 1 base, leaving 9 bases between the germline ends. There are 15 residues in the CDR3. Germline lookup yields CDR1 MNHNY and CDR2 SVGAGI (reference sequence).

The J gene is TRBJ1-2, the V gene TRBV7-9; D is unresolved. The CDR3 runs 13 residues. Germline V CDR1 and CDR2: SEHNR, FQNEAQ (reference sequence). With 5 bases removed from V and 5 bases from J, the gap between germline ends came to 12 bases. CDR3 in amino acids: CASSAHEEYGYTF. The CDR3 nucleotides are TGTGCCAGCAGCGCCCATGAGGAGTATGGCTACACCTTC.